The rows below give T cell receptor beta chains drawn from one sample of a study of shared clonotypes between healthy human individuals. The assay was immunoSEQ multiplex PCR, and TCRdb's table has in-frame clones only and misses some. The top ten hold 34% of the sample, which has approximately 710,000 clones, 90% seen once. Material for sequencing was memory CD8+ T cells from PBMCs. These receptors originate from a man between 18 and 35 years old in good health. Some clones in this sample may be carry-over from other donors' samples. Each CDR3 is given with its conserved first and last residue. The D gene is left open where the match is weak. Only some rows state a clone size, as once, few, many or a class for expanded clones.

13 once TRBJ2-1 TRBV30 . TGTGCCTGGAGGGACCGGGGCTACAATGAGCAGTTCTTC CAWRDRGYNEQFF
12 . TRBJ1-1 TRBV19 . TGTGCCAGTAGTATCGGGGGGGCTGAAGCTTTCTTT CASSIGGAEAFF
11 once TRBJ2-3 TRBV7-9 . TGTGCCAGCAGAGCCGACAATACGCAGTATTTT CASRADNTQYF
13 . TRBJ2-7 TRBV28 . TGTGCCAGCAGTTTAAGGACCTCCTACGAGCAGTACTTC CASSLRTSYEQYF
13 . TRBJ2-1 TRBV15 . TGTGCCACCAGCCCCCAGTCGACAGTATGGAAGTTCTTC CATSPQSTVWKFF
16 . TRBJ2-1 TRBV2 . TGTGCCAGCAGTGAACCCCGGGACCTAGACTACAATGAGCAGTTCTTC CASSEPRDLDYNEQFF
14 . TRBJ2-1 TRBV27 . TGTGCCAGCAGTAGACGGCCTCGCGACAATGAGCAGTTCTTC CASSRRPRDNEQFF
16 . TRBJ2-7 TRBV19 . TGTGCCAGTAGATTACGCGGGGGCCTGAGCTCCTACGAGCAGTACTTC CASRLRGGLSSYEQYF
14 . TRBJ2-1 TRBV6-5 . TGTGCCAGCAGCTGGGGCTTAGAGTACAATGAGCAGTTCTTC CASSWGLEYNEQFF
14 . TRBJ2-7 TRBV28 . TGTGCCAGCAGACATGCCCCGACCAAATACGAGCAGTACTTC CASRHAPTKYEQYF
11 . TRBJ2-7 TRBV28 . TGTGCCAGCAGTAACAACTACGAGCAGTACTTC CASSNNYEQYF
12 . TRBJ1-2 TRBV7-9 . TGTGCCAGCAGCGTGGGGGCGGAAGGCTACACCTTC CASSVGAEGYTF
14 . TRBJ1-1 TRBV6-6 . TGTGCCAGCCGGGGTGGGGGATCGAACACTGAAGCTTTCTTT CASRGGGSNTEAFF
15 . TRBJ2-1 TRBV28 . TGTGCCAGCAGTTTATTGAGCGGTCTCTACAATGAGCAGTTCTTC CASSLLSGLYNEQFF
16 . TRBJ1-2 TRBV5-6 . TGTGCCAGCAGCTTGGGAGTAGACAGCCTCGGCTATGGCTACACCTTC CASSLGVDSLGYGYTF
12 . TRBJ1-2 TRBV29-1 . TGCAGCGTTCTCTTGGGACTCTATGGCTACACCTTC CSVLLGLYGYTF
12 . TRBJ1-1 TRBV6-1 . TGTGCCAGCAGTGAGCAGATAACTGAAGCTTTCTTT CASSEQITEAFF
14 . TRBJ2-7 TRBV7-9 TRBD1 TGTGCCAGCAGCCCAGACAGGGTGATCTACGAGCAGTACTTC CASSPDRVIYEQYF
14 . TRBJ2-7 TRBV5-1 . TGCGCCAGCAGCTTGGTGGGGACTTCGTACGAGCAGTACTTC CASSLVGTSYEQYF
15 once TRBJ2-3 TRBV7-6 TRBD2 TGTGCCAGCAGGTTGGGACTAGCGGGCACAGATACGCAGTATTTT CASRLGLAGTDTQYF
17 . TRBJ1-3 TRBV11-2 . TGTGCCAGCAGCTTAGTGGGCGGAATTTTCTCTGGAAACACCATATATTTT CASSLVGGIFSGNTIYF
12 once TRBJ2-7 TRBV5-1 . TGCGCCAGCAGCTTGTATCCCTACGAGCAGTACTTC CASSLYPYEQYF
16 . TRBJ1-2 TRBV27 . TGTGCCAGCAGTTTATCTATTTTGGGACATTCAAATGGCTACACCTTC CASSLSILGHSNGYTF
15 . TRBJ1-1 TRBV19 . TGTGCCAGTCAGGAGATAGGGAACTTGAACACTGAAGCTTTCTTT CASQEIGNLNTEAFF
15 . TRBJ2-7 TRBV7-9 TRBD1 TGTGCCAGCAGCCCCAAGGGACAGGTCGGGGACGAGCAGTACTTC CASSPKGQVGDEQYF
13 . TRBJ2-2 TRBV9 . TGTGCCAGCCGAGGGACTTCGGGGGGGGAGCTGTTTTTT CASRGTSGGELFF
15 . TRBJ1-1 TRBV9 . TGTGCCAGCAGCGGCGGTGGGGGACCGAACACTGAAGCTTTCTTT CASSGGGGPNTEAFF
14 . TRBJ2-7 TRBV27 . TGTGCCAGCAGTTTACGGGCGTCCGCCTACGAGCAGTACTTC CASSLRASAYEQYF
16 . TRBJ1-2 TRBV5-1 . TGCGCCAGCAGCTTGGCCGGGGGAGGAAGGAGCTATGGCTACACCTTC CASSLAGGGRSYGYTF
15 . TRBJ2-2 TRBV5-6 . TGTGCCAGCAGCTTTGGTATCACGAACACCGGGGAGCTGTTTTTT CASSFGITNTGELFF
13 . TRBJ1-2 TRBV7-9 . TGTGCCAGCACCCCCCTCCCTAACTATGGCTACACCTTC CASTPLPNYGYTF
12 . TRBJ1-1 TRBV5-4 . TGTGCCAGCAGGACCGCCGGGGGTGAAGCTTTCTTT CASRTAGGEAFF
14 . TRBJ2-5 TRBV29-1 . TGCAGCGTTGATTACGCCACAAGGTCGGAGACCCAGTACTTC CSVDYATRSETQYF
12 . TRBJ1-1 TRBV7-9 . TGTGCCAGCAGCTTTTCCAGGGTCCAGGCTTTCTTT CASSFSRVQAFF
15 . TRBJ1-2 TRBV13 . TGTGCCAGCAGCTTATCAGCAGAGGGAGCCTGGGGCTACACCTTC CASSLSAEGAWGYTF
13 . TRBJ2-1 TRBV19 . TGTGGGACTTTGGGAAACTCCTACAATGAGCAGTTCTTC CGTLGNSYNEQFF
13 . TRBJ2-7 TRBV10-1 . TGCGCCAGCAGTGGATACCGCACCTACGAGCAGTACTTC CASSGYRTYEQYF
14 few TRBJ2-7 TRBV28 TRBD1 TGTGCCAGCAGTTTCAGGACAGGGGCCCTCGAGCAGTACTTC CASSFRTGALEQYF
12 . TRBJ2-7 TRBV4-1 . TGCGCCAGCAGCCACGTATCGGGCGAGCAGTACTTC CASSHVSGEQYF
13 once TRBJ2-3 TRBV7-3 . TGTGCCAGCAGCTTAAACCCCTATAATACGCAGTATTTT CASSLNPYNTQYF
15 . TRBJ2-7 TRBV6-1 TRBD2 TGTGCCATCAGTGAGGGGAGGGGAAGAAGCTACGAGCAGTACTTC CAISEGRGRSYEQYF
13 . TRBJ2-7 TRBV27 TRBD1 TGTGCCAGCAGTCTCCGGACAGGCTACGAGCAGTACTTC CASSLRTGYEQYF
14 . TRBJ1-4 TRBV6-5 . TGTGCCAGCAGCCCACAGGGATTTAATGAAAAACTGTTTTTT CASSPQGFNEKLFF
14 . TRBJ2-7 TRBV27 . TGTGCCAGCAGTCCTATGACTAGTTCCTACGAGCAGTACTTC CASSPMTSSYEQYF
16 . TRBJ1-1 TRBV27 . TGTGCCAGTACGACCCTTCAGACAGGCGAGAACACTGAAGCTTTCTTT CASTTLQTGENTEAFF